Each of the 8 T cell receptor beta chains below was sequenced from the same sample in a study of blood T cell repertoires in COVID-19. Sequencing was performed with immunoSEQ multiplex PCR; in TCRdb, only in-frame clones are kept and a portion is missing. Of a few hundred thousand clones in the sample, approximately 87% were seen once. The sequenced sample consisted of peripheral blood. The receptor set was obtained from a woman aged 50 to 60 with active or convalescent COVID-19.

The chain links TRBV27 to TRBJ1-2; D perhaps matches TRBD1 (5 bases). Germline-derived CDR1 and CDR2 are MNHEY and SMNVEV (reference sequence). Between the trimmed V and J ends, which lost 5 bases and 5 bases, there was a span of 18 bases. The CDR3 is 15 amino acids. DNA for the CDR3: TGTGCCAGCAGTCGGAGGGAGCCCGGACAATATGGCTACACCTTC. It encodes CASSRREPGQYGYTF.

V usage is TRBV9 and J usage is TRBJ2-1; 8 nucleotides match TRBD2. CDR1 SGDLS and CDR2 YYNGEE come from the germline V gene. CDR3 length: 15 residues. The V segment lost 4 bases and the J segment 2 bases; nucleotides outside the gene matches: 5. CDR3 sequence reads: CASSSSGRPYNEQFF. CDR3 nucleotide sequence: TGTGCCAGCAGCTCCAGCGGGAGACCCTACAATGAGCAGTTCTTC.

This sequence joins TRBV12-3 or TRBV12-4 and TRBJ2-5; D call uncertain. The germline V and J ends were trimmed by 4 bases and 1 base, with 4 bases remaining between them. CDR3 length equals 12 residues. DNA of the CDR3: TGTGCCAGCAGTTCCCGCCAAGAGACCCAGTACTTC. As protein: CASSSRQETQYF.

The chain has TRBV19 and TRBJ1-5, with 7 bases lining up with TRBD1. Looked up from germline, CDR1 is LNHDA and CDR2 is SQIVND (reference sequence). Germline trimming cut 6 bases from V and 2 bases from J; bases unmatched to any gene: 10. This CDR3 is built from 16 residues. Written as DNA, the CDR3 is TGTGCCAGTAGCCCCGACAGGGCGAAGGGCAATCAGCCCCAGCATTTT. The encoded protein is CASSPDRAKGNQPQHF.

The chain couples TRBV19 to TRBJ1-1; D is possibly TRBD1 (6 bases). The V gene's germline CDR1 is LNHDA and CDR2 SQIVND (reference sequence). There are 14 residues in the CDR3. V lost 7 bases to trimming and J lost 0 bases, with 12 bases between them. Here the CDR3 DNA reads TGTGCCAGTACCCGGGGGGCAGTGAACACTGAAGCTTTCTTT. This translates into CASTRGAVNTEAFF.

The table lists this clone with a count of one. CDR3 DNA: TGTGCCAGCAGTTCTAGCGGGAGCGGGGGATACGAGCAGTACTTC. Protein: CASSSSGSGGYEQYF. The rearrangement joins TRBV12-1 to TRBJ2-7; no DNA check was done on the table's D call, TRBD2. TRBV12-1 is a pseudogene segment. This CDR3 contains 15 residues.

The chain links TRBV29-1 to TRBJ1-1, with D tentatively TRBD1 (5 bases). The CDR3 is made up of 16 amino acids. Germline lookup yields CDR1 SQVTM and CDR2 ANQGSEA. V lost 0 bases, J lost 3 bases, and 17 bases lay in between. CDR3 amino acids: CSVEEWGGGLDTEAFF. CDR3 nucleotides: TGCAGCGTTGAAGAATGGGGGGGAGGTTTAGACACTGAAGCTTTCTTT.

The CDR3 sequence is CASSLVVAGGRETQYF. CDR3 in DNA: TGTGCCAGCAGCTTGGTCGTAGCGGGGGGGCGTGAGACCCAGTACTTC. V usage is TRBV5-6 and J usage is TRBJ2-5; 11 nucleotides match TRBD2. The CDR3 is 16 residues long. CDR1 and CDR2 from the germline V gene are SGHDT and YYEEEE. The trim removed 0 bases at V and 5 bases at J, leaving 6 bases unmatched.